This T cell receptor beta chain was found in a study of T cell repertoires in cytomegalovirus infection. Study-wide context: In public TCR beta signatures, there were indications of both CMV infection and matching HLA type.

Turning to this clonotype: The antigen remains unidentified. Just one base apart from a much larger clone, this may be a read error. This CDR3 fails to terminate in the conserved phenylalanine or tryptophan, so it likely reflects a read error.

This CDR3 has 17 amino acids. Germline values: CDR1 SGHTA, CDR2 FQGNSA. V lost 5 bases to trimming and J lost 2 bases; unmatched junction nucleotides: 7. General study results and limits: CMV-specific TCR beta clonotypes restricted by HLA-C were the ones dominating the ex vivo response.

TCRdb re-called the reads through MiXCR, storing one row per CDR3 protein. The sample lists nearly 450,000 distinct CDR3 sequences; roughly 30% were seen once. Material for sequencing was PBMCs. The chain has TRBV7-2 and TRBJ2-7, with 15 bases lining up with TRBD2. This TCR came from a human donor in good health (CMV status not recorded). Some clones in this sample may be carry-over from other donors' samples. CDR3 in amino acids: CASSPPGLAGGAYEQYL. The CDR3 DNA sequence: TGTGCCAGCAGCCCCCCGGGACTAGCGGGGGGCGCCTACGAGCAGTACTTA.